The clone carrying this T cell receptor beta chain was counted between two and nine times. Its antigen is still unknown. Deletions cut 2 bases from V and 8 bases from J, with 28 bases between. The germline gives CDR1 SGHRS, CDR2 YFSETQ. The CDR3 spans 18 residues. This specimen belongs to a study of identical twins. Findings and limits, study-wide: Its conclusions, products of cross-sectional statistical analysis, did not come from following the same donors. Insertion counts were lower in abundant cord blood beta clonotypes, a trend that memory repertoires did not show.

Using its own MiXCR run on the 5' RACE reads, TCRdb lists one record per CDR3 protein. The sample records hundreds of thousands of distinct CDR3 sequences, approximately 8.5% being singletons. This sample was also put to use in a study of yellow fever vaccine responses in identical twins.

This clonotype was sampled from a woman under 30 in good health. This sequence joins TRBV5-1 and TRBJ1-2; no reliable D call. The sequencing sample was made of memory (CD45RO+) T cells sorted from blood. In DNA form, the CDR3 reads TGCGCCAGCAGCTTTCTCTCGGGGTTTACGACCTTTGGGAGCGGCTACACCTTC. As protein: CASSFLSGFTTFGSGYTF.